The subject of this entry is one T cell receptor beta chain. Its antigen remains unidentified. This specimen belongs to a study of T cell responses to AZD1222 COVID-19 vaccine. Points from the study as a whole: The reported proportion of spike-specific TCRs targeting unmutated variant regions was nearly half.

Here immunoSEQ multiplex PCR was the method, and the copy in TCRdb shows in-frame clones only, minus some. Altogether roughly 140,000 clones are present, 92% being singletons, with the ten largest covering about 3.3%. Germline V CDR1 and CDR2: MNHEY, SVGAGI. This CDR3 region has 16 residues. V was shortened by 0 bases and J by 4 bases, with 16 bases between the two germline ends. This sequence was found in an adult who received the AZD1222 COVID-19 vaccine. The sample here was peripheral blood, taken 28 days after the second AZD1222 dose. The rearrangement links TRBV6-5 to TRBJ2-7; tentative D call: TRBD1 (6 bases). The CDR3 DNA is TGTGCCAGCAGTTACTCGATTGGGGGCAGGGAATACGAGCAGTACTTC. As protein: CASSYSIGGREYEQYF.